This is a list of T cell receptor beta chains from one sample in a study of shared clonotypes between healthy human individuals. Generated by immunoSEQ multiplex PCR, the TCRdb table keeps only in-frame clones and is missing some. The sample records 600,000 to 800,000 clones, roughly 72% being singletons. The specimen was memory CD4+ T cells sorted from blood. The receptors stem from a woman aged 30 to 39 in good health. Both conserved end residues are part of each CDR3. Fields, in order: V gene, J gene, clone size, CDR3 length, D gene, CDR3 protein, CDR3 DNA. D genes are given only for firm matches. Size is omitted from some rows. Given values are once, few, many or a class for expanded clones.

TRBV28	TRBJ1-1	NA	14	NA	CASSFPRVNTEAFF	TGTGCCAGCAGTTTTCCGCGCGTGAACACTGAAGCTTTCTTT
TRBV28	TRBJ2-1	few	13	NA	CASREMAANEQFF	TGTGCCAGCAGGGAGATGGCGGCAAATGAGCAGTTCTTC
TRBV4-1	TRBJ1-4	NA	15	NA	CASSQDRLLNEKLFF	TGCGCCAGCAGCCAAGATAGACTACTTAATGAAAAACTGTTTTTT
TRBV19	TRBJ2-1	NA	13	NA	CASSTRGNNEQFF	TGTGCCAGTAGTACCCGGGGGAACAATGAGCAGTTCTTC
TRBV6-6	TRBJ1-5	NA	13	NA	CASSYGWGQPQHF	TGTGCCAGCAGTTACGGATGGGGTCAGCCCCAGCATTTT
TRBV18	TRBJ1-1	NA	13	TRBD1	CASSQDRTLEAFF	TGTGCCAGCTCACAGGACAGGACCCTTGAAGCTTTCTTT
TRBV7-2	TRBJ2-1	once	15	NA	CASSLTALTYNEQFF	TGTGCCAGCAGCTTGACAGCACTTACCTACAATGAGCAGTTCTTC
TRBV2	TRBJ2-1	NA	14	NA	CASSKMRGRNEQFF	TGTGCCAGCAGTAAGATGAGGGGACGAAATGAGCAGTTCTTC
TRBV28	TRBJ1-5	once	20	NA	CASRSTAVYLEALSNQPQHF	TGTGCCAGCAGGTCGACAGCAGTATACCTGGAGGCTTTGAGCAATCAGCCCCAGCATTTT
TRBV18	TRBJ1-3	NA	17	NA	CASSPIGASGRRATIYF	TGTGCCAGCTCACCTATCGGGGCCTCGGGGCGACGGGCCACCATATATTTT
TRBV11-3	TRBJ2-1	NA	16	TRBD2	CASSLSVTSGSDEQFF	TGTGCCAGCAGCTTATCCGTGACTAGCGGGAGTGACGAGCAGTTCTTC
TRBV11-2	TRBJ2-5	NA	17	TRBD2	CASSPRLAGEFGETQYF	TGTGCCAGCAGCCCGAGACTAGCGGGAGAATTTGGGGAGACCCAGTACTTC
TRBV29-1	TRBJ2-5	NA	12	NA	CSSLGAEETQYF	TGCAGCTCCCTGGGAGCCGAAGAGACCCAGTACTTC
TRBV29-1	TRBJ2-5	NA	13	NA	CSVDLGSQETQYF	TGCAGCGTTGACCTGGGGTCCCAAGAGACCCAGTACTTC
TRBV28	TRBJ1-1	many	11	NA	CASGPNTEAFF	TGTGCCAGCGGCCCCAACACTGAAGCTTTCTTT
TRBV28	TRBJ1-5	NA	14	NA	CASRLSGDYQPQHF	TGTGCCAGCAGACTCTCGGGGGACTATCAGCCCCAGCATTTT
TRBV27	TRBJ2-7	few	14	NA	CASSLTLLSYEQYF	TGTGCCAGCAGTTTAACACTTCTCTCCTACGAGCAGTACTTC
TRBV21-1	TRBJ2-1	NA	21	NA	CASSKSLPGPRTPRGYNEQFF	TGTGCCAGCAGCAAATCGCTACCGGGACCCCGAACACCAAGGGGGTACAATGAGCAGTTCTTC
TRBV7-7	TRBJ2-2	NA	14	NA	CASSLSPNTGELFF	TGTGCCAGCAGCTTGTCTCCGAACACCGGGGAGCTGTTTTTT
TRBV9	TRBJ2-3	NA	15	NA	CASSVGGIQTDTQYF	TGTGCCAGCAGCGTAGGAGGTATTCAGACAGATACGCAGTATTTT
TRBV27	TRBJ2-7	NA	14	NA	CASRPVGKGGEQYF	TGTGCCAGCAGACCCGTCGGTAAAGGAGGTGAGCAGTACTTC
TRBV18	TRBJ1-4	NA	14	NA	CASSPSRGGEKLFF	TGTGCCAGCTCACCATCCAGGGGAGGCGAAAAACTGTTTTTT
TRBV5-1	TRBJ2-7	NA	14	TRBD1	CASSPRTGSYEQYF	TGCGCCAGCAGCCCTAGGACAGGGTCCTACGAGCAGTACTTC
TRBV5-4	TRBJ2-3	NA	13	TRBD1	CASRRQGADTQYF	TGTGCCAGCAGGAGACAGGGGGCAGATACGCAGTATTTT
TRBV2	TRBJ1-5	few	14	TRBD1	CASSGTGENQPQHF	TGTGCCAGCAGTGGGACAGGGGAAAATCAGCCCCAGCATTTT
TRBV15	TRBJ1-5	NA	14	NA	CATSSPRGDQPQHF	TGTGCCACCAGCAGCCCCAGAGGAGATCAGCCCCAGCATTTT
TRBV11-2	TRBJ2-7	NA	14	NA	CASSLALGRPEQYF	TGTGCCAGCAGCTTGGCCCTTGGAAGGCCCGAGCAGTACTTC
TRBV5-8	TRBJ2-7	few	18	NA	CASSVIDRQGPPVDEQYF	TGTGCCAGCAGCGTTATCGATCGGCAGGGCCCGCCCGTGGACGAGCAGTACTTC
TRBV9	TRBJ1-5	NA	15	NA	CASSVGGLSNQPQHF	TGTGCCAGCAGCGTAGGCGGCCTTAGCAATCAGCCCCAGCATTTT
TRBV5-6	TRBJ2-1	NA	13	NA	CASSLEGFGEQFF	TGTGCCAGCAGCTTGGAAGGTTTCGGTGAGCAGTTCTTC
TRBV27	TRBJ1-2	NA	15	NA	CASSPTKTANYGYTF	TGTGCCAGCAGCCCCACTAAGACAGCTAACTATGGCTACACCTTC